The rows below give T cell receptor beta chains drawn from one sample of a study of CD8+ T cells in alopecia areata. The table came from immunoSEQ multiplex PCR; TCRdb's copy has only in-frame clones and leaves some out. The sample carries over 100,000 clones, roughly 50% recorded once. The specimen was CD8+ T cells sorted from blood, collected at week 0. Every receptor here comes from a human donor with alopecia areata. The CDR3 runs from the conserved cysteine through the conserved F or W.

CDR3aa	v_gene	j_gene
CASSPVASTDTQYF	TRBV18	TRBJ2-3
CASSLTQGARGYTF	TRBV27	TRBJ1-2
CASDPGGVNEQFF	TRBV2	TRBJ2-1
CATDSGGRGTDTQYF	TRBV27	TRBJ2-3
CASSQEYRFYEQYF	TRBV14	TRBJ2-7
CASSLGSVDIQYF	TRBV5-1	TRBJ2-4
CASSPLSGASTDTQYF	TRBV7-6	TRBJ2-3
CAWNRGLSYEQYF	TRBV30	TRBJ2-7
CASSYGGAEYGYTF	TRBV6-5	TRBJ1-2
CASSLEGADEQFF	TRBV11-2	TRBJ2-1
CAWSPQGLEAFF	TRBV30	TRBJ1-1
CASSLARTGFGSYNEQFF	TRBV5-1	TRBJ2-1
CASSYEGNEQYF	TRBV6-5	TRBJ2-7
CASSFSTDTRYF	TRBV5-4	TRBJ2-3
CSVLDPNTGELFF	TRBV29-1	TRBJ2-2
CAISDPRANTEAFF	TRBV10-3	TRBJ1-1
CASRQEGDPGSPLHF	TRBV2	TRBJ1-6
CAWRAKGKKVSTDTQYF	TRBV30	TRBJ2-3
CASSTWTDTGYEQYF	TRBV11-2	.
CASTITGDPYNEQFF	TRBV27	TRBJ2-1
CASREGQNPSYEQYF	TRBV2	TRBJ2-7
CATTGRGPRNEQFF	TRBV19	TRBJ2-1
CASSLQRREQYF	TRBV6-6	TRBJ2-7